This passage covers 30 T cell receptor beta chains from one sample sequenced in a study of blood T cell repertoires in COVID-19. Profiling relied on immunoSEQ multiplex PCR, and the TCRdb table lists in-frame clones only, not all of them. The table shows about 130,000 clones, with roughly 80% occurring only once. Sequences were obtained from peripheral blood. Source of these receptors: a man between 60 and 70 years old with acute or convalescent COVID-19.

V usage is TRBV11-2 and J usage is TRBJ1-6; no reliable D call. This CDR3 spans 14 amino acids. V lost 3 bases and J 7 bases, leaving 10 bases between the germline ends. CDR1 SGHAT and CDR2 FQNNGV come from the germline V gene. CDR3 in DNA: TGTGCCAGCAGCTTTATGGGCACAAATTCACCCCTCCACTTT. Its protein product is CASSFMGTNSPLHF.

This rearrangement joins TRBV7-9 to TRBJ1-2, with D perhaps TRBD1 (5 bases). V was pared by 2 bases and J by 9 bases, with 10 bases between. Germline loops: CDR1 SEHNR, CDR2 FQNEAQ (reference sequence). This CDR3 region has 12 residues. As DNA, the CDR3 is TGTGCCAGCAGCTTAAGCAGGGATCGCTACACCTTC. Translated, it gives CASSLSRDRYTF.

The chain combines TRBV5-4 with TRBJ2-2; 12 bases map to TRBD2. Germline CDR1 SGHNT, CDR2 YYREEE (reference sequence). This CDR3 spans 19 amino acids. Germline trimming cut 4 bases from V and 0 bases from J; bases unmatched to any gene: 10. CDR3 sequence (DNA): TGTGCCAGCAGCCGAGGAGGACTAGCGGGGAGAGCGAACACCGGGGAGCTGTTTTTT. This translates into CASSRGGLAGRANTGELFF.

The V call is TRBV27, the J call TRBJ1-5; D is possibly TRBD1 (5 bases). The V end lost 6 bases, the J end lost 4 bases, and 22 bases lay between the germline ends. The CDR3 spans 17 residues. CDR1 and CDR2 (germline): MNHEY, SMNVEV (reference sequence). Written as DNA, the CDR3 is TGTGCCAGCAGCCGGGCCGCGGCGCAGGGTCAAAATCAGCCCCAGCATTTT. Translation: CASSRAAAQGQNQPQHF.

The CDR3 DNA reads TGTGCCACTAACTGGGGGGGTACTGGGGCCAACGTCCTGACTTTC. Protein sequence: CATNWGGTGANVLTF. This chain uses TRBV19 with TRBJ2-6; 7 bases are shared with TRBD2. J gave up 2 bases and V 10 bases, and 8 bases lay outside the gene matches. The CDR3 has 15 residues. Germline V gene data show CDR1 as LNHDA and CDR2 as SQIVND (reference sequence).

The rearrangement uses TRBV24-1 and TRBJ1-5; possible D gene TRBD1, 5 bases. V lost 3 bases and J 0 bases, leaving 14 bases between the germline ends. CDR1 and CDR2 from the germline V gene are KGHDR and SFDVKD. This CDR3 is 17 amino acids long. The CDR3 coding sequence is TGTGCCACCAGTGATGGAAGGAGGGGTTATAGCAATCAGCCCCAGCATTTT. It encodes CATSDGRRGYSNQPQHF.

The CDR3 reads CASSFGELYGYTF. In DNA, the CDR3 is TGTGCCAGCTCATTCGGGGAGCTCTATGGCTACACCTTC. The chain links TRBV11-2 to TRBJ1-2; D is uncertain. Germline CDR1 reads SGHAT; CDR2 reads FQNNGV. CDR3 length: 13 residues. The ends were cut back, 8 bases at V and 4 bases at J, with 14 bases in the middle. Filled out from reference TRBV11-2 and TRBJ1-2, the complete variable domain reads EAGVAQSPRYKIIEKRQSVAFWCNPISGHATLYWYQQILGQGPKLLIQFQNNGVVDDSQLPKDRFSAERLKGVDSTLKIQPAKLEDSAVYLCASSFGELYGYTFGSGTRLTVV.

This chain links TRBV11-3 with TRBJ2-1, with 9 bases matching TRBD2. The V and J ends lost 5 bases and 5 bases, in that order; junction bases with no gene match: 10. The CDR3 is 16 residues long. Germline CDR1 reads SGHNT; CDR2 reads YENEEA. The CDR3 DNA is TGTGCCAGCAGCGCCCGGGGGGCGGGGGGGCACAATGAGCAGTTCTTC. It yields the protein CASSARGAGGHNEQFF. Looking up the rest from reference TRBV11-3 and TRBJ2-1 gives the full variable domain: EAGVVQSPRYKIIEKKQPVAFWCNPISGHNTLYWYLQNLGQGPELLIRYENEEAVDDSQLPKDRFSAERLKGVDSTLKIQPAELGDSAVYLCASSARGAGGHNEQFFGPGTRLTVL.

In its sample, this clone was seen once. V usage is TRBV30 and J usage is TRBJ2-2; D possibly corresponds to TRBD1 (5 bases). V was trimmed by 4 bases and J by 0 bases, leaving 12 bases between them. CDR1 is GTSNPN and CDR2 is SVGIG in the germline V gene (reference sequence). This CDR3 has 15 amino acids. The CDR3 region is CAWKKDNANTGELFF. CDR3 bases: TGTGCCTGGAAAAAGGACAACGCGAACACCGGGGAGCTGTTTTTT.

V usage is TRBV5-6 and J usage is TRBJ1-2, with a possible D match to TRBD1 (5 bases). V was trimmed by 2 bases and J by 8 bases, leaving 16 bases between them. Germline V lookup: CDR1 SGHDT, CDR2 YYEEEE. The CDR3 runs 14 residues. The CDR3 here is CASSFPRDVGGYTF. In nucleotides, the CDR3 is TGTGCCAGCAGCTTCCCCAGGGATGTTGGGGGCTACACCTTC.

The chain is built from TRBV10-3 and TRBJ1-5, with TRBD1 as a possible D gene (6 bases). V lost 0 bases, J lost 10 bases, and 10 bases lay in between. Looked up from germline, CDR1 is ENHRY and CDR2 is SYGVKD. The CDR3 loop spans 13 amino acids. CDR3 bases: TGTGCCATCAGTGAGTCCGTGGGACAACCCCAGCATTTT. Its protein product is CAISESVGQPQHF.

This chain links TRBV20-1 with TRBJ1-5; a possible D gene is TRBD1 (6 bases). Germline CDR1 reads DFQATT; CDR2 reads SNEGSKA (reference sequence). The V and J ends lost 6 bases and 10 bases respectively, with 13 bases between them. This CDR3 has 11 amino acids. CDR3 in amino acids: CSATRGGPQHF. The CDR3, as DNA: TGCAGTGCCACAAGGGGGGGACCCCAGCATTTT.

This clone came up a few times. The chain links TRBV7-9 to TRBJ1-1; tentatively, D is TRBD1 (6 bases). The CDR3 spans 14 residues. The V gene's germline CDR1 is SEHNR and CDR2 FQNEAQ (reference sequence). Trimming cost V 5 bases and J 1 base, with 11 bases left between them. The CDR3 DNA reads TGTGCCAGCAGCCCACAGGGCGGGAACACTGAAGCTTTCTTT. Amino acid sequence: CASSPQGGNTEAFF.

The chain has TRBV15 and TRBJ2-2; 7 bases align to TRBD2. The CDR3 totals 16 residues. The V gene's germline CDR1 is LNHNV and CDR2 YYDKDF (reference sequence). V was clipped by 2 bases and J by 3 bases; unmatched bases: 6. CDR3 bases: TGTGCCACCAGCAGATGGGGGGGACCCTACACCGGGGAGCTGTTTTTT. Amino acid sequence: CATSRWGGPYTGELFF.

This rearrangement joins TRBV12-3 or TRBV12-4 to TRBJ1-2; TRBD1 matches at 7 bases. CDR3 length: 13 residues. The trim removed 4 bases at V and 12 bases at J, leaving 11 bases unmatched. The CDR3 protein is CASSYLQGRGNTF. CDR3 nucleotide sequence: TGTGCCAGCAGTTACCTACAGGGGCGCGGGAACACCTTC.

This clone was detected many times. The chain links TRBV5-6 to TRBJ1-2; TRBD1 agrees at 8 bases. The CDR3 is made up of 15 amino acids. With V trimmed by 2 bases and J by 2 bases, 5 bases remained unmatched. Germline V gives CDR1 SGHDT, CDR2 YYEEEE. Written as DNA, the CDR3 is TGTGCCAGCAGCTTTCAGGGGGCACAGAACTATGGCTACACCTTC. It specifies CASSFQGAQNYGYTF.

The chain joins TRBV6-6 to TRBJ2-7, with TRBD2 matching 8 bases. V was pared by 0 bases and J by 9 bases, with 13 bases of the junction left unmatched. Germline V gene sequence: CDR1 MNHNY, CDR2 SVGAGI (reference sequence). The CDR3 loop spans 16 amino acids. The CDR3 loop is CASSYSITGGPAGQYF. In nucleotides, the CDR3 is TGTGCCAGCAGTTACTCGATAACGGGAGGGCCGGCCGGGCAGTACTTC.

The rearrangement joins TRBV14 to TRBJ2-7; D call uncertain. This CDR3 contains 14 residues. V was trimmed by 4 bases and J by 5 bases, leaving 15 bases between them. Per the germline V gene, CDR1 is SGHDN and CDR2 is FVKESK. This chain's CDR3 is CASSRGSSLNEQYF. CDR3 nucleotides: TGTGCCAGCAGCCGAGGTAGCTCTCTTAACGAGCAGTACTTC.

A note on this clone: At the DNA level, this CDR3 is encoded by other sequences in the same sample as well. The chain recombines TRBV6-5 with TRBJ1-5; a weak D match, TRBD1 (5 bases). Germline CDR1 MNHEY, CDR2 SVGAGI. V was cut by 2 bases and J by 4 bases, with 9 bases left in between. The CDR3 sequence is 14 residues long. The CDR3 reads CASSYDRGNQPQHF. In DNA, the CDR3 is TGTGCCAGCAGTTACGATCGGGGGAATCAGCCCCAGCATTTT.

V and J are TRBV4-2 and TRBJ2-5; D is ambiguous. Germline assignment: CDR1 LGHNA and CDR2 YNFKEQ. This CDR3 is 16 amino acids long. Trimming stripped 1 base from V and 5 bases from J, with 17 bases between. CDR3 sequence reads: CASSQVSAWAGETQYF. CDR3 bases: TGTGCCAGCAGCCAAGTTTCCGCCTGGGCAGGCGAGACCCAGTACTTC.

This clone was observed a few times. CDR3 loop: CASSVTGTEAFF. CDR3 nucleotides: TGTGCCAGCAGTGTAACAGGGACTGAAGCTTTCTTT. V is TRBV7-9 and J is TRBJ1-1; a weak D match, TRBD1 (6 bases). The ends were cut back, 6 bases at V and 5 bases at J, with 10 bases in the middle. Germline V CDR1 and CDR2: SEHNR, FQNEAQ (reference sequence). The CDR3 has 12 amino acids.

This chain connects TRBV6-1 to TRBJ1-2, with 10 bases that match TRBD1. The V gene end was trimmed by 5 bases and the J gene end by 3 bases; junction bases not matched to a gene: 6. The germline CDR1 and CDR2 sequences are MNHNS and SASEGT. The CDR3 extends over 15 amino acids. CDR3 DNA: TGTGCCAGCAGTCTTTCCGGGACAGGGGACTATGGCTACACCTTC. Translating it yields CASSLSGTGDYGYTF.

The V call is TRBV18, the J call TRBJ1-5; D gene ambiguous. Trimming cost V 6 bases and J 3 bases, with 15 bases left between them. The CDR3 runs to 15 residues. Per germline, CDR1 KGHSH and CDR2 LQKENI. CDR3 region: CASSQSNQFNQPQHF. DNA for the CDR3: TGTGCCAGCTCGCAAAGTAATCAGTTCAATCAGCCCCAGCATTTT.

This clone was detected once. The rearrangement joins TRBV7-3 to TRBJ2-1, with D unresolved. The V gene's germline CDR1 is SGHTA and CDR2 FQGTGA. Trimming took off 0 bases at V and 8 bases at J, with 8 bases between the two ends. This CDR3 is 13 amino acids long. The CDR3 sequence: CASSLTISDEQFF. DNA of the CDR3: TGTGCCAGCAGCTTAACAATCTCCGATGAGCAGTTCTTC.

This clone showed up just once. The DNA for the CDR3 is TGCAGTGCCGCTAAGACAGATACGCAGTATTTT. Translating gives CSAAKTDTQYF. V gene TRBV20-1 combines with J gene TRBJ2-3; D call uncertain. Trimming shortened V by 6 bases and J by 3 bases, and 7 bases separated the two germline ends. Germline lookup yields CDR1 DFQATT and CDR2 SNEGSKA (reference sequence). The CDR3 covers 11 residues.

In nucleotides, the CDR3 is TGTGCCACCAGCAGAGACAGGGGGATCTACAATGAGCAGTTCTTC. Translation: CATSRDRGIYNEQFF. The chain joins TRBV24-1 to TRBJ2-1; 9 bases are a match to TRBD1. In germline, CDR1 is KGHDR, CDR2 SFDVKD. V shed 7 bases and J 3 bases; nucleotides not matched to a gene: 6. This CDR3 comprises 15 residues.

The count of this clone is one. The J gene is TRBJ1-1, the V gene TRBV7-8; 7 bases line up with TRBD1. The CDR3 length is 15 residues. The trim removed 3 bases at V and 11 bases at J, leaving 15 bases unmatched. CDR1 is SGHVS and CDR2 is FQNEAQ in the germline V gene. The CDR3 DNA reads as TGTGCCAGCAGCTTCGGTTGGACAAAAGGACAGGCGGCTTTCTTT. Translated, it gives CASSFGWTKGQAAFF.

The chain carries TRBV10-2 and TRBJ2-7; TRBD2 matches 11 bases. Losses at the gene ends were 5 bases for V and 0 bases for J; bases not matched to a gene: 0. CDR1 and CDR2 from the germline V gene are WSHSY and SAAADI. This CDR3 is built from 14 residues. The CDR3 bases are TGCGCCAGCAGTACTAGCGGGAGCTCCTACGAGCAGTACTTC. It yields the protein CASSTSGSSYEQYF.

The chain is built from TRBV3-1 (or the pseudogene TRBV3-2) and TRBJ2-2; 8 bases are shared with TRBD2. V trimming: 1 base; J trimming: 1 base; junction bases outside the gene matches: 8. This CDR3 comprises 18 residues. CDR1 and CDR2 (germline): LGHDT, YNNKEL (reference sequence). The CDR3 DNA sequence: TGTGCCAGCAGCCAAGCCGTACTAGCGGAAATGAACACCGGGGAGCTGTTTTTT. It codes for CASSQAVLAEMNTGELFF.

To note about this clone: At one end the junction does not follow the germline gene, possibly because of a read error. CDR3 in amino acids: CAWSFNAGTPMF. The CDR3 DNA sequence: TGTGCCTGGAGTTTCAACGCCGGGACACCGATGTTC. This chain links TRBV30 with TRBJ2-7; possible D gene TRBD1, 6 bases. CDR1 and CDR2 (germline): GTSNPN, SVGIG (reference sequence). The CDR3 loop spans 12 amino acids. Full variable domain (remainder filled in from reference TRBV30 and TRBJ2-7): SQTIHQWPATLVQPVGSPLSLECTVEGTSNPNLYWYRQAAGRGLQLLFYSVGIGQISSEVPQNLSASRPQDRQFILSSKKLLLSDSGFYLCAWSFNAGTPMFGPGTRLTVT.